These 4 T cell receptor beta chains came from one sample sequenced in a study of CD8+CD57+ T cells in acquired aplastic anemia. Genomic DNA constituted the template upon which TCR beta VDJ and CDR3 profiling was performed. A single record per CDR3 protein comes from TCRdb applying MiXCR to the reads. Of 150,000 to 200,000 distinct CDR3 sequences in the sample, 40% to 60% were seen once. Patients picked for sequencing had shown CD8+CD57+ cell expansion detected by flow cytometry. The sequenced material came from sorted CD4+, CD8+, or CD8+CD57+ T cells (not recorded which) from PBMCs. The receptors come from a human donor with aplastic anemia.

In this sample, this clonotype turned up a few times. The genes are TRBV7-8 and TRBJ1-2, with D possibly being TRBD1 (6 bases). V was trimmed by 5 bases and J by 7 bases, leaving 11 bases between them. Germline V gives CDR1 SGHVS, CDR2 FQNEAQ. This CDR3 comprises 12 residues. The CDR3, as DNA: TGTGCCAGCAGCCCCCGGACAGTTGGCTACACCTTC. Encoded protein: CASSPRTVGYTF.

This clonotype was observed a handful of times. This chain connects TRBV4-2 to TRBJ2-1, with 8 bases aligning to TRBD2. Germline V gene sequence: CDR1 LGHNA, CDR2 YNFKEQ. The V gene end was trimmed by 4 bases and the J gene end by 7 bases; junction bases not matched to a gene: 15. The CDR3 is made up of 17 amino acids. CDR3: CASSPRLAGRTWNEQFF. The CDR3 DNA follows: TGTGCCAGCAGCCCGAGATTAGCGGGAAGGACGTGGAATGAGCAGTTCTTC.

The chain links TRBV24-1 to TRBJ2-1; 13 bases agree with TRBD2. This CDR3 is built from 17 residues. Germline values: CDR1 KGHDR, CDR2 SFDVKD. V shed 4 bases, J shed 5 bases, and the junction held 7 bases outside the gene matches. The CDR3 DNA is TGTGCCACCAGTGAACAACGACTAGCGGGGGGCAACAATGAGCAGTTCTTC. Encoded protein: CATSEQRLAGGNNEQFF.

Ten or more counts support this clonotype. This chain links TRBV4-3 with TRBJ1-5; 7 bases map to TRBD1. CDR3 length equals 15 residues. Germline assignment: CDR1 LGHNA and CDR2 YSLEER. With V trimmed by 3 bases and J by 2 bases, 4 bases remained unmatched. The CDR3 DNA reads TGCGCCAGCAGCCAGAACAGGGGTCGCAATCAGCCCCAGCATTTT. Protein product: CASSQNRGRNQPQHF.